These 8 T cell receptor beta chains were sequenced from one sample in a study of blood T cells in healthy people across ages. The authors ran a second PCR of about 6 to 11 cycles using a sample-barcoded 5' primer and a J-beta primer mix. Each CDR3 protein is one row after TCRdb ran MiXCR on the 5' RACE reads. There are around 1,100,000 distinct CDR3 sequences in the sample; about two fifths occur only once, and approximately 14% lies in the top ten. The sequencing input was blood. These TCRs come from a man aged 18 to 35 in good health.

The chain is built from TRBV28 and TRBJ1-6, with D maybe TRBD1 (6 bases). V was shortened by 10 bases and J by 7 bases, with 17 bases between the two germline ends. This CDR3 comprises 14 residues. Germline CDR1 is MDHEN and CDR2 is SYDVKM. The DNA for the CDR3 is TGTGCCACCGGACGACAGGCGTTGAATTCACCCCTCCACTTT. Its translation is CATGRQALNSPLHF.

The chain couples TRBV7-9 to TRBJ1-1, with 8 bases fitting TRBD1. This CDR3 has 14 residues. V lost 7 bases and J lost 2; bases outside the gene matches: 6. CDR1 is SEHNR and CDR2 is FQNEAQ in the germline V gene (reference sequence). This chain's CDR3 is CASTPGGSNTEAFF. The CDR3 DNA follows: TGTGCCAGCACCCCAGGGGGCAGTAACACTGAAGCTTTCTTT.

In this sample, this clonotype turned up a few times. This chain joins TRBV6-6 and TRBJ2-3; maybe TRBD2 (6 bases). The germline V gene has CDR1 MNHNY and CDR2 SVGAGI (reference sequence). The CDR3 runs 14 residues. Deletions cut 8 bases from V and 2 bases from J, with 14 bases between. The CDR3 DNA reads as TGTGCCAGCGACTTAGCGGAGAACACAGATACGCAGTATTTT. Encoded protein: CASDLAENTDTQYF.

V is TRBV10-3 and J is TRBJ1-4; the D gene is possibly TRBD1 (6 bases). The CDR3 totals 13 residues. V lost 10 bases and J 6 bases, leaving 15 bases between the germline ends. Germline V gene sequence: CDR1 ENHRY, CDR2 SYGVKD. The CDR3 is CATSGAGDEKLFF. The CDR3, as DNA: TGTGCCACCTCTGGGGCAGGGGATGAAAAACTGTTTTTT.

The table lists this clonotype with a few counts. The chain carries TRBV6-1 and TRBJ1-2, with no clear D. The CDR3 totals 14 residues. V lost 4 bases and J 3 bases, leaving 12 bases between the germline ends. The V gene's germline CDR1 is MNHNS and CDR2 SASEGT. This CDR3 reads CASSAVSQDYGYTF. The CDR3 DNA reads TGTGCCAGCAGTGCGGTCAGCCAGGACTATGGCTACACCTTC.

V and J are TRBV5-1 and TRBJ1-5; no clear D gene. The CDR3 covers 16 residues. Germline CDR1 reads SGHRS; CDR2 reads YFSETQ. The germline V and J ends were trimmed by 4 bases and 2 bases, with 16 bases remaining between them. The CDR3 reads CASSPSGDVGNQPQHF. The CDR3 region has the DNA TGCGCCAGCAGCCCCAGCGGGGATGTCGGCAATCAGCCCCAGCATTTT.

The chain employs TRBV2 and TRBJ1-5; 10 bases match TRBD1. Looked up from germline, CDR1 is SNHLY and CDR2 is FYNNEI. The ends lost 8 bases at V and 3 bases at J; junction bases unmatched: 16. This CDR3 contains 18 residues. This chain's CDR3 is CASRPLRQGANNNQPQHF. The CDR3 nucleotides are TGTGCCAGCCGGCCTTTACGACAGGGGGCGAATAACAATCAGCCCCAGCATTTT.

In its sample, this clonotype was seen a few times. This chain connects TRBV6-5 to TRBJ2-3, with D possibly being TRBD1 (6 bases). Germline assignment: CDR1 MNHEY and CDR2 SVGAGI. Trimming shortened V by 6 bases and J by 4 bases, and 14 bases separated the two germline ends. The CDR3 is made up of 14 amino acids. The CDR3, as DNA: TGTGCCAGCAGCCGCCCAGGGGTACCAGATACGCAGTATTTT. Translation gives CASSRPGVPDTQYF.